The entry that follows covers one T cell receptor (beta chain) sequence. What it binds is unknown. Profiling relied on immunoSEQ multiplex PCR, and the TCRdb table lists in-frame clones only, not all of them. The sample records tens of thousands of clones, around 85% being singletons. The CDR3 totals 13 residues. The ends were cut back, 4 bases at V and 9 bases at J, with 15 bases in the middle. In germline, CDR1 is MNHNS, CDR2 SASEGT. The entry originates in a study of OX40 agonist ivuxolimab in advanced cancers. Study as a whole: Every 2 weeks, ivuxolimab was infused into the patients intravenously at between 0.01 and 10 mg/kg.

The study, taken as a whole, reports: At 0.1 to 3.0 mg/kg, clonal expansion of CD4+ and CD8+ blood T cells had occurred by week 6. The study found among the lowest clonal expansion in partial responders at 0.1-3.0 mg/kg.

The chain has TRBV6-1 and TRBJ1-1, with a possible D match to TRBD1 (6 bases). The origin of this receptor is an adult with an advanced solid tumor such as melanoma, head and neck, liver or kidney cancer. The sequences come from CD4+ or CD8+ T cells sorted from blood, collected in a trial of the OX40 agonist ivuxolimab. The CDR3 sequence is CASSVRGGQKAFF. As DNA, the CDR3 is TGTGCCAGCAGTGTACGGGGGGGGCAGAAAGCTTTCTTT.